These 29 T cell receptor beta chains were sequenced from one sample in a study of blood T cell repertoires in COVID-19. This table comes from immunoSEQ multiplex PCR, and its TCRdb copy is limited to in-frame clones, with some not included. The profile shows 250,000 to 350,000 clones, 85% to 90% of them singletons. The sample comprised peripheral blood. The receptors derive from a woman in her fifties or sixties with COVID-19, enrolled during active disease.

This sequence joins TRBV2 and TRBJ1-5; D gene unclear. The CDR3 length is 11 residues. CDR1 is SNHLY and CDR2 is FYNNEI in the germline V gene. Trimming took off 6 bases at V and 4 bases at J, with 4 bases between the two ends. DNA of the CDR3: TGTGCCAGCAGCCTAAATCAGCCCCAGCATTTT. Amino acid sequence: CASSLNQPQHF.

This chain uses TRBV7-9 with TRBJ2-1, with D possibly TRBD1 on 6 matching bases. V dropped 4 bases and J dropped 4 bases, with 11 bases sitting between them. CDR3 size: 14 residues. Germline V gene lookup returns CDR1 SEHNR and CDR2 FQNEAQ (reference sequence). DNA of the CDR3: TGTGCCAGCAGCTGGGACACCGTTTACAATGAGCAGTTCTTC. It encodes CASSWDTVYNEQFF.

This clone was seen once. This chain joins TRBV6-5 and TRBJ2-7; a possible D gene is TRBD2 (5 bases). The CDR3 is 15 residues long. Deletions cut 6 bases from V and 5 bases from J, with 20 bases between. Germline V gives CDR1 MNHEY, CDR2 SVGAGI. CDR3 loop: CASRPRAVDRDEQYF. CDR3 sequence (DNA): TGTGCCAGCAGGCCGCGGGCCGTAGATCGGGACGAGCAGTACTTC.

V gene TRBV12-5 combines with J gene TRBJ2-7, with D uncertain. Germline V lookup: CDR1 LGHNT, CDR2 FRNRAP. CDR3 length: 9 amino acids. V lost 11 bases, J lost 3 bases, and 5 bases lay in between. The CDR3 DNA is TGTGCTGCGATCTACGAGCAGTACTTC. It is translated as CAAIYEQYF.

The chain carries TRBV27 and TRBJ2-7; the D gene is possibly TRBD1 (5 bases). Germline values: CDR1 MNHEY, CDR2 SMNVEV (reference sequence). The CDR3 runs to 13 residues. V was shortened by 4 bases and J by 0 bases, with 7 bases between the two germline ends. CDR3 loop: CASSYRSSYEQYF. In DNA form, the CDR3 reads TGTGCCAGCAGTTACAGGAGCTCCTACGAGCAGTACTTC.

V gene TRBV6-2 or TRBV6-3 combines with J gene TRBJ2-7, with D possibly TRBD2 on 6 matching bases. Looked up from germline, CDR1 is MNHEY and CDR2 is SVGEGT. This CDR3 is built from 14 residues. The V gene lost 5 bases and the J gene lost 6 bases, with 17 bases spanning the gap. The CDR3 sequence: CASSPGVGSGEQYF. The CDR3 DNA reads as TGTGCCAGCAGTCCGGGGGTTGGGTCCGGCGAGCAGTACTTC.

The chain joins TRBV12-3 or TRBV12-4 to TRBJ2-1, with 10 bases aligning to TRBD2. The CDR3 length is 13 residues. V shed 8 bases and J 8 bases; nucleotides not matched to a gene: 6. The CDR3 region is CASGLAGVYEQFF. The CDR3 DNA reads as TGTGCCAGCGGTCTAGCGGGAGTATATGAGCAGTTCTTC.

The genes are TRBV19 and TRBJ1-5; 11 positions agree with TRBD1. The germline gives CDR1 LNHDA, CDR2 SQIVND (reference sequence). The CDR3 spans 17 residues. After removal of 1 base from V and 4 bases from J, the junction contained 6 bases not matched to a gene. The CDR3 DNA reads TGTGCCAGTAGTATAGGAAGGACAGGGGGCGCGAATCAGCCCCAGCATTTT. This translates into CASSIGRTGGANQPQHF.

The chain employs TRBV30 and TRBJ2-3; 11 nucleotides align to TRBD1. CDR3 length equals 17 residues. CDR1 and CDR2 (germline): GTSNPN, SVGIG (reference sequence). J lost 0 bases, V lost 5 bases, and 10 bases had no gene match. The CDR3 sequence: CAWGAPGQGVSTDTQYF. The CDR3 DNA reads TGTGCCTGGGGGGCCCCGGGACAGGGGGTCAGCACAGATACGCAGTATTTT.

The rearrangement joins TRBV5-1 to TRBJ2-1; a possible D gene is TRBD2 (5 bases). The CDR3 is 14 amino acids. V was shortened by 3 bases and J by 3 bases, with 10 bases between the two germline ends. Germline assignment: CDR1 SGHRS and CDR2 YFSETQ. CDR3 nucleotides: TGCGCCAGCAGCTCGGACTCGAACTACAATGAGCAGTTCTTC. Its translation is CASSSDSNYNEQFF.

The V call is TRBV6-2 or TRBV6-3, the J call TRBJ2-7; 12 positions match TRBD2. CDR3 length equals 15 residues. The J segment lost 3 bases and the V segment lost 5 bases, leaving 5 bases of the junction unmatched. In germline, CDR1 is MNHEY, CDR2 SVGEGT. CDR3 bases: TGTGCCAGCAGTGAGCCGGGACTAGCGGGCTACGAGCAGTACTTC. It specifies CASSEPGLAGYEQYF.

The chain is built from TRBV19 and TRBJ1-2; D gene ambiguous. V lost 2 bases, J lost 1 base, and 5 bases lay in between. The CDR3 extends over 13 amino acids. Germline V gene data show CDR1 as LNHDA and CDR2 as SQIVND (reference sequence). CDR3 amino acids: CASSITGNYGYTF. The CDR3, as DNA: TGTGCCAGTAGTATAACTGGTAACTATGGCTACACCTTC.

The V gene is TRBV18, the J gene TRBJ2-1, with 10 bases fitting TRBD2. The germline gives CDR1 KGHSH, CDR2 LQKENI. The junction had 10 bases not matched to a gene; V was cut back by 4 bases and J by 7 bases. CDR3 length: 16 amino acids. CDR3 sequence: CASSRPEREGRNEQFF. As DNA, the CDR3 is TGTGCCAGCTCACGACCCGAGCGGGAGGGTCGGAATGAGCAGTTCTTC.

The rearrangement uses TRBV30 and TRBJ1-5; 8 bases align to TRBD1. Germline CDR1 is GTSNPN and CDR2 is SVGIG (reference sequence). J was trimmed by 3 bases and V by 3 bases; bases with no gene match: 10. CDR3 length equals 16 residues. CDR3 region: CAWSPRDRSFNQPQHF. The CDR3 DNA follows: TGTGCCTGGAGCCCCAGGGACAGGTCCTTCAATCAGCCCCAGCATTTT.

The chain carries TRBV5-6 and TRBJ2-1, with TRBD2 matching over 9 bases. Germline loops: CDR1 SGHDT, CDR2 YYEEEE. The length of the CDR3 is 15 residues. After removal of 0 bases from V and 8 bases from J, the junction contained 6 bases not matched to a gene. The CDR3: CASSLDSSGGDEQFF. DNA of the CDR3: TGTGCCAGCAGCTTGGATAGTAGCGGGGGAGATGAGCAGTTCTTC.

V usage is TRBV11-2 and J usage is TRBJ2-1; 10 bases are shared with TRBD2. The germline gives CDR1 SGHAT, CDR2 FQNNGV. This CDR3 comprises 16 residues. V was clipped by 5 bases and J by 4 bases; unmatched bases: 8. The CDR3 spells CASSLVAGGPYNEQFF. DNA for the CDR3: TGTGCCAGCAGCCTAGTAGCGGGAGGTCCTTACAATGAGCAGTTCTTC.

This sequence joins TRBV11-1 and TRBJ2-4; D might be TRBD1 (6 bases). V lost 5 bases to trimming and J lost 0 bases, with 11 bases between them. Germline assignment: CDR1 SGHAT and CDR2 FQDESV (reference sequence). The CDR3 covers 15 residues. The CDR3 loop is CASSPGTPAKNIQYF. The CDR3 region has the DNA TGTGCCAGCAGCCCCGGGACACCAGCCAAAAACATTCAGTACTTC. Full variable domain (outside the CDR3, taken from reference TRBV11-1 and TRBJ2-4): EAEVAQSPRYKITEKSQAVAFWCDPISGHATLYWYRQILGQGPELLVQFQDESVVDDSQLPKDRFSAERLKGVDSTLKIQPAELGDSAMYLCASSPGTPAKNIQYFGAGTRLSVL.

V gene TRBV3-1 (or the pseudogene TRBV3-2) combines with J gene TRBJ1-5; D perhaps matches TRBD1 (5 bases). The CDR3 is 17 residues long. Per germline, CDR1 LGHDT and CDR2 YNNKEL (reference sequence). V gave up 10 bases and J gave up 6 bases, with 28 bases separating them. The CDR3 nucleotides are TGTGCCATACCGAGGACGGGACCGGGGGGGTTGCGTCAGCCCCAGCATTTT. Its translation: CAIPRTGPGGLRQPQHF.

For the CDR3, the DNA is TGTGCCAGCAGCGTACGTCTAGCGGGAGGGCCAAAGGATACGCAGTATTTT. Protein product: CASSVRLAGGPKDTQYF. The chain joins TRBV9 to TRBJ2-3; 12 nucleotides agree with TRBD2. Germline trimming cut 1 base from V and 6 bases from J; bases unmatched to any gene: 9. The germline V gene encodes CDR1 SGDLS and CDR2 YYNGEE. This CDR3 has 17 amino acids.

V is TRBV6-5 and J is TRBJ1-3; TRBD1 might be the D (5 bases). The ends were cut back, 4 bases at V and 0 bases at J, with 13 bases in the middle. CDR1 is MNHEY and CDR2 is SVGAGI in the germline V gene. The CDR3 is 16 residues long. The CDR3: CASSSREFYSGNTIYF. CDR3 DNA: TGTGCCAGCAGTTCCAGGGAATTTTACTCTGGAAACACCATATATTTT.

V usage is TRBV19 and J usage is TRBJ1-1, with unresolved D. The CDR3 covers 14 residues. The V end was cut by 4 bases, the J end by 4 bases, with 13 bases between. Germline assignment: CDR1 LNHDA and CDR2 SQIVND (reference sequence). In DNA, the CDR3 is TGTGCCAGTAGTAGGCAGGCATCGAGCACTGAAGCTTTCTTT. This encodes CASSRQASSTEAFF.

A single count supports this clone. DNA for the CDR3: TGCGCCAGCAGCCCATTCCCAGGAGGGGGCCTTAATCAGCCCCAGCATTTT. It encodes CASSPFPGGGLNQPQHF. The chain carries TRBV5-1 and TRBJ1-5; 7 bases are shared with TRBD1. The CDR3 spans 17 residues. The germline V gene encodes CDR1 SGHRS and CDR2 YFSETQ. V shed 4 bases, J shed 4 bases, and the junction held 14 bases outside the gene matches.

This chain uses TRBV7-9 with TRBJ1-4; TRBD1 matches at 7 bases. J lost 7 bases, V lost 5 bases, and 10 bases had no gene match. In germline, CDR1 is SEHNR, CDR2 FQNEAQ (reference sequence). The CDR3 is made up of 15 amino acids. The CDR3 sequence: CASSPAGGGREKLFF. In DNA form, the CDR3 reads TGTGCCAGCAGCCCGGCAGGGGGAGGTCGTGAAAAACTGTTTTTT. Full variable domain (missing parts from reference TRBV7-9 and TRBJ1-4): DTGVSQNPRHKITKRGQNVTFRCDPISEHNRLYWYRQTLGQGPEFLTYFQNEAQLEKSRLLSDRFSAERPKGSFSTLEIQRTEQGDSAMYLCASSPAGGGREKLFFGSGTQLSVL.

The rearrangement links TRBV4-1 to TRBJ2-2; weak D call: TRBD1 (6 bases). The V gene lost 0 bases and the J gene lost 4 bases, with 18 bases spanning the gap. Germline V gene data show CDR1 as MGHRA and CDR2 as YSYEKL. The CDR3 runs to 18 residues. This CDR3 reads CASSQDRRLTGSTGELFF. The CDR3 DNA reads as TGCGCCAGCAGCCAAGATAGGCGTCTTACAGGGAGCACCGGGGAGCTGTTTTTT.

V and J are TRBV19 and TRBJ2-2, with a tentative D call TRBD1 (8 bases). The ends were cut back, 4 bases at V and 5 bases at J, with 23 bases in the middle. Looked up from germline, CDR1 is LNHDA and CDR2 is SQIVND (reference sequence). The CDR3 length is 18 residues. The CDR3 reads CASSTGRGTGEPTGELFF. DNA of the CDR3: TGTGCCAGTAGTACCGGGCGGGGGACAGGAGAACCAACCGGGGAGCTGTTTTTT.

V and J are TRBV30 and TRBJ2-1; D may be TRBD2 (6 bases). CDR1 GTSNPN and CDR2 SVGIG come from the germline V gene (reference sequence). The CDR3 extends over 14 amino acids. The V and J ends lost 0 bases and 0 bases respectively, with 6 bases between them. CDR3 amino acids: CAWSVGGSYNEQFF. The CDR3 bases are TGTGCCTGGAGTGTGGGGGGCTCCTACAATGAGCAGTTCTTC.

The V gene is TRBV3-1 (or the pseudogene TRBV3-2), the J gene TRBJ2-5, with unresolved D. This CDR3 comprises 10 residues. Trimming removed 3 bases from V and 7 bases from J, with 3 bases in between. Per the germline V gene, CDR1 is LGHDT and CDR2 is YNNKEL (reference sequence). The CDR3 loop is CASSHGTQYF. The CDR3 coding sequence is TGTGCCAGCAGCCACGGGACCCAGTACTTC.

The V and J genes are TRBV19 and TRBJ2-7, with a tentative D call TRBD1 (6 bases). There are 17 residues in the CDR3. Germline CDR1 reads LNHDA; CDR2 reads SQIVND (reference sequence). V dropped 3 bases and J dropped 1 base, with 19 bases sitting between them. As DNA, the CDR3 is TGTGCCAGTAGTATCCCGGACAGCCCAAGGAGGTCCTACGAGCAGTACTTC. The encoded protein is CASSIPDSPRRSYEQYF.

This chain joins TRBV5-4 and TRBJ2-7; TRBD1 matches 9 bases. The CDR3 spans 14 residues. The trim removed 4 bases at V and 3 bases at J, leaving 5 bases unmatched. The germline gives CDR1 SGHNT, CDR2 YYREEE (reference sequence). The CDR3 loop reads CASSRTGAFYEQYF. The DNA of the CDR3 is TGTGCCAGCAGCCGGACAGGGGCGTTCTACGAGCAGTACTTC.